Sequencing of this T cell receptor (beta chain) was carried out in a study of blood T cell repertoires in COVID-19. Looking at the study overall: The United States, Italy and Spain provided the acute and convalescent COVID-19 samples.

TCRdb's table, derived via immunoSEQ multiplex PCR, lists solely in-frame clones and lacks some. Of 90,000 or so clones in the sample, about nine tenths were seen once. J gave up 2 bases and V 5 bases, and 14 bases lay outside the gene matches. Germline V gene sequence: CDR1 MDHEN, CDR2 SYDVKM. This CDR3 has 17 residues. The gene calls are TRBV28 and TRBJ1-2; 7 bases map to TRBD1. The sample comprised peripheral blood. This TCR was recovered from a man aged 18 to 35 with COVID-19, enrolled during active disease. The CDR3 DNA reads as TGTGCCAGCAGTCGATTTCTGACAGGGTGGGGGAACTATGGCTACACCTTC. Translated: CASSRFLTGWGNYGYTF.